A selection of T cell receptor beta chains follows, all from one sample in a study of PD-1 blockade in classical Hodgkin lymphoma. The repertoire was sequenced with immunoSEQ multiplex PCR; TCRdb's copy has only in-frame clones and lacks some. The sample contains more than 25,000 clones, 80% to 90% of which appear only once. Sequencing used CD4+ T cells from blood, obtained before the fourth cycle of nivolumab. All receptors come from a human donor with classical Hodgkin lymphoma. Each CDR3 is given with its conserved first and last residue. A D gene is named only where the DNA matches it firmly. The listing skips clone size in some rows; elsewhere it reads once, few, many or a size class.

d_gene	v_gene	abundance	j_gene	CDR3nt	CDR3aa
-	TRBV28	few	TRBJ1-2	TGTGCCAGCAGAAATTCGACAGCCATCTATGGCTACACCTTC	CASRNSTAIYGYTF
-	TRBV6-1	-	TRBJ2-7	TGTGCCAGCAGTGAGAACTATTACAGTGTTCGGCAGTACTTC	CASSENYYSVRQYF
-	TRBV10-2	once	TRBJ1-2	TGCGCCAGCAGTGAGATCTTGGGTGCGAGTGGCTACACCTTC	CASSEILGASGYTF
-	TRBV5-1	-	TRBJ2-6	TGCGCCAGCAGCCTCACAGACTCTGGGGCCAACGTCCTGACTTTC	CASSLTDSGANVLTF
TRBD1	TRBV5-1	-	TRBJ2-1	TGCGCCAGCAGCTTGCAAAGGACAGGGGGCATCAATGAGCAGTTCTTC	CASSLQRTGGINEQFF
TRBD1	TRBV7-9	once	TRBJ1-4	TGTGCCAGCAGCCCTGGGACAGGGCTACAGGATGAAAAACTGTTTTTT	CASSPGTGLQDEKLFF
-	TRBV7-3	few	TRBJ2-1	TGTGCCAGCAGCTTGGGAGGTGTCGTAAATGAGCAGTTCTTC	CASSLGGVVNEQFF
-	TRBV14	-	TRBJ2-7	TGTGCCAGCAGCCAAGACCCCAGGGACGAGCAGTACTTC	CASSQDPRDEQYF
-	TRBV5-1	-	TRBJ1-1	TGCGCCAGCAGCTTGGGGGCAGGGAGAACTGAAGCTTTCTTT	CASSLGAGRTEAFF
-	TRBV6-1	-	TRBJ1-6	TGTGCCAGTCGCCTGAGGGACCTAAGGCCCCTCCACTTT	CASRLRDLRPLHF
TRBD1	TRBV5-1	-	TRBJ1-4	TGCGCCAGCAGCTTGGGACAGGGACGGGAAAAACTGTTTTTT	CASSLGQGREKLFF
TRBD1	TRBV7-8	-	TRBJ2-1	TGTGCCAGCAGCGCGACAGGGGAGCAGTTCTTC	CASSATGEQFF
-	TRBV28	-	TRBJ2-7	TGTGCCAGCAGTTTCTCCTTGGGGCAGTACTTC	CASSFSLGQYF
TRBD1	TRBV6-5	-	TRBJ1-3	TGTGCCAGCAGTATTGACAGGGAAGGAAACACCATATATTTT	CASSIDREGNTIYF
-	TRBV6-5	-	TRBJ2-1	TGTGCCAGCAGAAGGGATGGAGGTACCTACAATGAGCAGTTCTTC	CASRRDGGTYNEQFF
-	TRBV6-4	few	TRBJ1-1	TGTGCCACAAGTGGAACAGCGGTAGGTCAGTCGGACACTGAAGCTTTCTTT	CATSGTAVGQSDTEAFF
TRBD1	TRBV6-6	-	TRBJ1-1	TGTGCCAGCAGTTCCCCGACAGGGACTGAAGCTTTCTTT	CASSSPTGTEAFF
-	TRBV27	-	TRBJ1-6	TGTGCCAGCAGTTCGTCTTGGGGCTCCTATAATTCACCCCTCCACTTT	CASSSSWGSYNSPLHF
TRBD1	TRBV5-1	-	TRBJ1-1	TGCGCCAGCAGCTTGGCAGGGGGTAACACTGAAGCTTTCTTT	CASSLAGGNTEAFF
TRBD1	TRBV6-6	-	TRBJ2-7	TGTGCCACAGGAGGACAGGGCCACGAGCAGTACTTC	CATGGQGHEQYF
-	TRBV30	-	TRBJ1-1	TGTGCCTGGAGTAACCCTACCACTGAAGCTTTCTTT	CAWSNPTTEAFF
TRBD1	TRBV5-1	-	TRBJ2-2	TGCGCCAGCCGTCCTACCGGGACAGCTACCGGGGAGCTGTTTTTT	CASRPTGTATGELFF
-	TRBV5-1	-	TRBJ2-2	TGCGCCAGCAGCCTCGAGGGGGGCTCGAACACCGGGGAGCTGTTTTTT	CASSLEGGSNTGELFF
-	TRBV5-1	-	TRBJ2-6	TGCGCCAGCAGCTTGACGGGGTTCTCTGGGGCCAACGTCCTGACTTTC	CASSLTGFSGANVLTF
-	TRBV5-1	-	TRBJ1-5	TGCGCCAGCAGCCCGGGAGACAGGAGCAATCAGCCCCAGCATTTT	CASSPGDRSNQPQHF
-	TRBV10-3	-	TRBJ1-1	TGTGCCACCACAGGGAGTGACACTGAAGCTTTCTTT	CATTGSDTEAFF
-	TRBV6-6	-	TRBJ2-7	TGTGCCAGCACCCTGGGGGCCCTTGGCCACGAGCAGTACTTC	CASTLGALGHEQYF
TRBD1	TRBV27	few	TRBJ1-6	TGTGCCACCACCATCCGGACAGGGTTCGATTCACCCCTCCACTTT	CATTIRTGFDSPLHF
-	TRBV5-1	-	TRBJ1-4	TGCGCCAGCAGCTTGGACCGGAGAGGCAATGAAAAACTGTTTTTT	CASSLDRRGNEKLFF
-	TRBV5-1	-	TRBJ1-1	TGCGCCAGCAGCCAGCAGGGACCGCCGGCCACTGAAGCTTTCTTT	CASSQQGPPATEAFF
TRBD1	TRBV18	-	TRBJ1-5	TGTGCCAGCTCACCGGGGACAGCGAATAGCAATCAGCCCCAGCATTTT	CASSPGTANSNQPQHF
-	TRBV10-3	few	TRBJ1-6	TGTGCCATCAGCGCAGAGAACTATAATTCACCCCTCCACTTT	CAISAENYNSPLHF
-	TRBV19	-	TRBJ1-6	TGTGCCAGTACTCGAACAGGGCAATCGAATTCACCCCTCCACTTT	CASTRTGQSNSPLHF
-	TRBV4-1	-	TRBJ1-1	TGCGCCAGCAGCCAAGGTGGGCTTTCTATGAACACTGAAGCTTTCTTT	CASSQGGLSMNTEAFF
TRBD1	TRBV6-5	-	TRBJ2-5	TGTGCCAGCAGGTCAGCCGGGACAGGACCACGGGCCCAGTACTTC	CASRSAGTGPRAQYF
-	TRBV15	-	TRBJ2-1	TGTGCCACCAGCAGTGGAGGAACTAGACATTACAATGAGCAGTTCTTC	CATSSGGTRHYNEQFF
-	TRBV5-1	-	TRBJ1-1	TGCGCCAGCAGCTCCAGACGGGCGGACACTGAAGCTTTCTTT	CASSSRRADTEAFF
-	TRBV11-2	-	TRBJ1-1	TGTGCCAGCAGCTCCGGGACCGCGAACACTGAAGCTTTCTTT	CASSSGTANTEAFF